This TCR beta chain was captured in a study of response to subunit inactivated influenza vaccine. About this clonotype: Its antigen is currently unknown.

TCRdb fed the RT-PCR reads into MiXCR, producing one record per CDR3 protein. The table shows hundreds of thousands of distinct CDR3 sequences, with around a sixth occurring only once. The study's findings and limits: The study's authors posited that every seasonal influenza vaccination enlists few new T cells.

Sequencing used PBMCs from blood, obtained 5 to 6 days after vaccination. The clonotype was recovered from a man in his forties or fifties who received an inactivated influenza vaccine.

This CDR3 is CATSDLSGGGTDTQYF. The CDR3 bases are TGTGCCACCAGTGACTTGAGCGGGGGGGGCACAGATACGCAGTATTTT. The rearrangement joins TRBV24-1 to TRBJ2-3; 10 nucleotides line up with TRBD2. V shed 4 bases, J shed 1 base, and the junction held 4 bases outside the gene matches. Germline-derived CDR1 and CDR2 are KGHDR and SFDVKD. This CDR3 comprises 16 residues.